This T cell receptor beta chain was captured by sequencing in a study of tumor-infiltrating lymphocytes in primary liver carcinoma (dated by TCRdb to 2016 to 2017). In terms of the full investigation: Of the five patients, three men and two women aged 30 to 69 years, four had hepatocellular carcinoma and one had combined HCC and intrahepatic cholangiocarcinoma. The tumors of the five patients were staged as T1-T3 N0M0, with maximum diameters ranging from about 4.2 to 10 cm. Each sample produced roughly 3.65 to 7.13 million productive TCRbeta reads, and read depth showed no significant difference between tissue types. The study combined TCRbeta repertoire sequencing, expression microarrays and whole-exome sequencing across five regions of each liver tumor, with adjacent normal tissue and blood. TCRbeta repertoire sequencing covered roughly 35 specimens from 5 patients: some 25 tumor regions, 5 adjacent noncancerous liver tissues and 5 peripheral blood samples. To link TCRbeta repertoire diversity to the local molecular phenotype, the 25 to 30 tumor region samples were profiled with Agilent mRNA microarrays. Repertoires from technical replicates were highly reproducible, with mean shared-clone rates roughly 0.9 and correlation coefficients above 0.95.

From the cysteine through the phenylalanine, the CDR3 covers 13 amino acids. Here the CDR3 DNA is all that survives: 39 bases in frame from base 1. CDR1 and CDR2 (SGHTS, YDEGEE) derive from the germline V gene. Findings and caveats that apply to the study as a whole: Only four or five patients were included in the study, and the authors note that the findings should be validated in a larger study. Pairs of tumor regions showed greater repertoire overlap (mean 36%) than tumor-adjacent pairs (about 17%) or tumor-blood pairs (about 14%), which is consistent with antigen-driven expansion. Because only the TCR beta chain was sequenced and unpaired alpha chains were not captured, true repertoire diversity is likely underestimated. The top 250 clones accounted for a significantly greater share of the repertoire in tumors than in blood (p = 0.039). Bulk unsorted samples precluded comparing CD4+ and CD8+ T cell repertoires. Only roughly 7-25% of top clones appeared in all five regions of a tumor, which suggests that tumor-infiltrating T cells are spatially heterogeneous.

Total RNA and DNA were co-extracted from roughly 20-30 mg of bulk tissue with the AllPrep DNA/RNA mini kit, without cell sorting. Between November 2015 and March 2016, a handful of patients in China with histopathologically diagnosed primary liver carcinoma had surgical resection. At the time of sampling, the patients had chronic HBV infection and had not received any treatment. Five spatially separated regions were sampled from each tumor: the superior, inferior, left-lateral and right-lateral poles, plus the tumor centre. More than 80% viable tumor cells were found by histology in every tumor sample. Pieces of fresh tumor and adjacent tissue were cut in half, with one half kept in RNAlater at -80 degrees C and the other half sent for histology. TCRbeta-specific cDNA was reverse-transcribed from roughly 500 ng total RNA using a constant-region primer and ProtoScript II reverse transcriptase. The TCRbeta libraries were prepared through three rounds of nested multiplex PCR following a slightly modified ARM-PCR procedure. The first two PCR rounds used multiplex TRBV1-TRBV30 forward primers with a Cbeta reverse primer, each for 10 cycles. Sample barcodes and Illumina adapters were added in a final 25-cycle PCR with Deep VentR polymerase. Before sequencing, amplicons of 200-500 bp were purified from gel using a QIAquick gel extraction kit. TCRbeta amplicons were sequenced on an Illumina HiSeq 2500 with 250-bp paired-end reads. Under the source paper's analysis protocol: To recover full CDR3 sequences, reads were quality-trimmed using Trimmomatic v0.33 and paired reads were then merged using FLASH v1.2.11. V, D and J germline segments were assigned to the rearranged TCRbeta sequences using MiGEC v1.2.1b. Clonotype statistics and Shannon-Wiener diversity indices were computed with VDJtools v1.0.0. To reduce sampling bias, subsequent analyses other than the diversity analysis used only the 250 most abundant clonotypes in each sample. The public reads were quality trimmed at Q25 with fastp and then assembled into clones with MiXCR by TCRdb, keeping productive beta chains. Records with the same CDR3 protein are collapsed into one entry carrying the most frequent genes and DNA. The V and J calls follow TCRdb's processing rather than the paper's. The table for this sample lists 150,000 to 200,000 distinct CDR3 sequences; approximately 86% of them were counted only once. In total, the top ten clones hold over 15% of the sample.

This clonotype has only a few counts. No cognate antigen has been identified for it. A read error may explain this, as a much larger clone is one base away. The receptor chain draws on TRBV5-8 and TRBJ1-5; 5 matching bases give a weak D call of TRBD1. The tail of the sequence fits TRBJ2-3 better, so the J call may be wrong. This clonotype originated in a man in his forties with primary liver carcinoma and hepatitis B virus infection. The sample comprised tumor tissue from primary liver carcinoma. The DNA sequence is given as TGTGCCAGCAGCTTGGCAGGGCACCAGCCCCAGTATTTT. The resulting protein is CASSLAGHQPQYF.